This TCR beta chain was captured by sequencing in a study of blood T cell repertoires in COVID-19. Study background: Acute and convalescent COVID-19 samples came from the United States, Italy and Spain. Sources were T cells, B-cell-depleted T cells, or PBMCs; the material itself was cDNA or gDNA.

This CDR3 spans 17 amino acids. Germline CDR1 SGDLS, CDR2 YYNGEE. Trimming stripped 2 bases from V and 2 bases from J, with 17 bases between. Original handling: Nucleated cell counts were estimated from reference gene primer amplification. Data came from immunoSEQ multiplex PCR; TCRdb stores just in-frame clones and leaves some out. Clonal size and the V and J genes are those of that table, whereas D and trimming came from the DNA. The sample yields 250,000 to 350,000 clones, roughly 84% seen once. The sample consisted of peripheral blood. V usage is TRBV9 and J usage is TRBJ2-1; D is ambiguous. The TCR originated in a human donor with COVID-19, enrolled during active disease. The donor label of this sample is uncertain. CDR3 DNA: TGTGCCAGCAGCGTGGCCCCTGGATCGAGCGCCTACAATGAGCAGTTCTTC. Translating it yields CASSVAPGSSAYNEQFF.